This T cell receptor beta chain was captured by sequencing in a study of cytomegalovirus exposure and HLA in healthy donors. Background on the study: An earlier analysis found 120 million or so unique TCR beta sequences from around 180 million T cells.

Study results and limitations: In a later analysis, CMV-associated beta chains were mostly HLA-associated, it appeared.

The PCR used 60 Vbeta and 13 Jbeta primers. Authors' data handling: Later, tens of millions of unique TCR beta chains were counted in an analysis, and roughly 11 million of them were shared. Clones were sequenced by immunoSEQ multiplex PCR, and TCRdb holds only the in-frame ones, with some missing. The D gene and trimming were derived from the DNA, and the V and J assignments and clone size from that table. The sample has approximately 130,000 clones, 60% to 85% seen once; the top ten hold around 3.7%. Worth noting for this clone: What it binds is not known.

V gave up 2 bases and J gave up 4 bases; unmatched junction bases: 8. The CDR3 is 16 amino acids. Germline V CDR1 and CDR2: SGHDT, YYEEEE. This receptor was taken from a young man in good health and CMV-seronegative. The gene calls are TRBV5-6 and TRBJ1-2, with 10 bases that match TRBD1. The sample consisted of PBMCs. CDR3 sequence (DNA): TGTGCCAGCAGCTTCAGGACAGGGGGAATTCTCTATGGCTACACCTTC. Encoded protein: CASSFRTGGILYGYTF.